The text below deals with one TCR beta chain. TCRdb's table, derived via immunoSEQ multiplex PCR, lists solely in-frame clones and lacks some. In the table there are tens of thousands of clones, roughly 85% of which are singletons. The entry originates in a study of blood T cell repertoires in COVID-19. Germline V gene data show CDR1 as MDHEN and CDR2 as SYDVKM. The CDR3 length is 14 residues. V gave up 2 bases and J gave up 2 bases; unmatched junction bases: 3. The receptor was isolated from a human donor in a cohort sampled during active COVID-19. Sequencing was done on a sample of peripheral blood. V is TRBV28 and J is TRBJ2-7; 7 bases are shared with TRBD2. The CDR3 here is CASSLLGGTYEQYF. The CDR3 DNA sequence: TGTGCCAGCAGTTTACTGGGGGGGACCTACGAGCAGTACTTC.